This T cell receptor (beta chain) was identified during a study of blood T cell repertoires in COVID-19. The V gene's germline CDR1 is MDHEN and CDR2 SYDVKM. The CDR3 contains 12 residues. Sequencing used immunoSEQ multiplex PCR; TCRdb keeps in-frame clones, though not all of them. The repertoire consists of roughly 49,000 clones, with about 89% occurring once and the leading ten covering 27%. The TCR comes from a human donor in a cohort sampled during active COVID-19. The rearrangement links TRBV28 to TRBJ2-2; D is unclear. The sequencing input was peripheral blood. CDR3 DNA: TGTGGGGCAAGATCGACCACCGGGGAGCTGTTTTTT. It codes for CGARSTTGELFF.